Listed below are T cell receptor beta chains from one sample, sequenced in a study of blood T cell repertoires in COVID-19. Libraries were prepared by immunoSEQ multiplex PCR; TCRdb keeps only in-frame clonotypes and omits some of them. The sample contains more than 200,000 clones, about nine tenths of which appear only once. Sequencing input: PBMCs or T cells enriched from blood (not recorded which). The source is a woman aged 18-35 years who had recovered from COVID-19. Each CDR3 is given with its conserved first and last residue. The D gene is left open where the match is weak. Some rows mark clone size as missing; the rest say once, few, many or name a class of expanded clone.

v_call	d_call	j_call	clone_size	cdr3_nt	cdr3_aa
TRBV2	TRBD2	TRBJ2-7	once	TGTGCCAGCAGTGTGGGACTAGCGGGAGGGCCTCCCTACGAGCAGTACTTC	CASSVGLAGGPPYEQYF
TRBV10-3	-	TRBJ1-2	-	TGTGCCATCAGGCCCGACATGGGTGGCTACACCTTC	CAIRPDMGGYTF
TRBV10-3	-	TRBJ1-2	-	TGTGCCATCACTCCCACGACAGTCAACTATGGCTACACCTTC	CAITPTTVNYGYTF
TRBV4-1	-	TRBJ1-6	-	TGCGCCAGCAGCCCCGGTACAGGGAGAAATTCACCCCTCCACTTT	CASSPGTGRNSPLHF
TRBV9	TRBD2	TRBJ2-1	-	TGTGCCAGCAGCGTAGAGGCTAGCGGGTCCTACAATGAGCAGTTCTTC	CASSVEASGSYNEQFF
TRBV9	-	TRBJ2-7	-	TGTGCCAGCAGCGTAGGGCAGGGTGGGACCTACGAGCAGTACTTC	CASSVGQGGTYEQYF
TRBV7-9	-	TRBJ1-2	-	TGTGCCAGCAGCTTAGACCTCAGATTAGGGGGTGGAGGCTACACCTTC	CASSLDLRLGGGGYTF
TRBV7-9	-	TRBJ2-7	-	TGTGCCAGCAGGCCGATAGCTGACGAGCAGTACTTC	CASRPIADEQYF
TRBV5-1	TRBD1	TRBJ2-4	-	TGCGCCAGCACCTACGGACAGGGGGGAATGATTCAGTACTTC	CASTYGQGGMIQYF
TRBV7-2	-	TRBJ1-6	-	TGTGCCAGCAGCTTGGACAGTCGGTTCGGTTCACCCCTCCACTTT	CASSLDSRFGSPLHF
TRBV5-6	-	TRBJ1-5	-	TGTGCCAGCAGCTCACTAGGTCAGCCCCAGCATTTT	CASSSLGQPQHF
TRBV18	TRBD1	TRBJ1-5	-	TGTGCCAGCTCACCAAGCACAGGGGGTTTGGAGCCCCAGCATTTT	CASSPSTGGLEPQHF
TRBV9	TRBD2	TRBJ2-3	-	TGTGCCAGCAGCGTCGGGACTAGCCCCGCAGATACGCAGTATTTT	CASSVGTSPADTQYF
TRBV21-1	-	TRBJ1-1	-	TGTGCCAGCAGCTCCAGACGAATTATGAGAGGCACTGAAGCTTTCTTT	CASSSRRIMRGTEAFF
TRBV5-4	-	TRBJ1-4	-	TGTGCCAGCAGCTTGCAGGGAACTAATGAAAAACTGTTTTTT	CASSLQGTNEKLFF
TRBV7-9	-	TRBJ1-2	-	TGTGCCAGCAGCCCCGAACTCTATGGCTACACCTTC	CASSPELYGYTF
TRBV9	TRBD2	TRBJ2-1	-	TGTGCCAGCAGCGTAGAGGGTAGCGGGGGAAATGAGCAGTTCTTC	CASSVEGSGGNEQFF
TRBV6-2/TRBV6-3	-	TRBJ2-2	-	TGTGCCAGCAGTTACTCCCTCCCTAGCGCGAACACCGGGGAGCTGTTTTTT	CASSYSLPSANTGELFF
TRBV28	-	TRBJ2-4	-	TGTGCCAGCAGTGAAGTGAAACAGGGGGGGGACATTCAGTACTTC	CASSEVKQGGDIQYF
TRBV29-1	TRBD1	TRBJ1-4	-	TGCAGCGTGGGTGGACAGGGGTCAAAACTGTTTTTT	CSVGGQGSKLFF
TRBV5-1	TRBD1	TRBJ1-4	-	TGCGCCAGCAGCTCGGGACAGGCGACAACTAATGAAAAACTGTTTTTT	CASSSGQATTNEKLFF
TRBV10-3	-	TRBJ1-2	-	TGTGCCATCAGTGAGTTTGGGGCAGAACCTTCTAACTATGGCTACACCTTC	CAISEFGAEPSNYGYTF
TRBV25-1	-	TRBJ1-2	-	TGTGCCAGCCGACAGGCTGGTGGCTACACCTTC	CASRQAGGYTF
TRBV27	-	TRBJ1-1	once	TGTGCCACCTGGAGGGTTCGTCACACTGAAGCTTTCTTT	CATWRVRHTEAFF
TRBV18	TRBD1	TRBJ1-1	-	TGTGCCAGCTCACCGTCCGGACAGGGGGTCACTGAAGCTTTCTTT	CASSPSGQGVTEAFF
TRBV12-5	-	TRBJ2-7	-	TGTGCTAGTGGAACGCGTAGCGGTCTTCGGACCTACGAGCAGTACTTC	CASGTRSGLRTYEQYF
TRBV6-5	-	TRBJ2-3	-	TGTGCCAGCAGGAGGGGGTCCACAGATACGCAGTATTTT	CASRRGSTDTQYF
TRBV7-9	-	TRBJ1-1	-	TGTGCCAGCAGCTTAGGCAGGGCCTTGAACACTGAAGCTTTCTTT	CASSLGRALNTEAFF
TRBV10-3	TRBD1	TRBJ1-5	-	TGTGCCATCTGGACAGGGGGCAATCAGCCCCAGCATTTT	CAIWTGGNQPQHF
TRBV6-6	TRBD1	TRBJ1-1	-	TGTGCCAGCAGTCGACAGGGAGGGAGCACTGAAGCTTTCTTT	CASSRQGGSTEAFF
TRBV29-1	TRBD2	TRBJ2-1	-	TGCAGCGTCGCTCCTAGCGGCTCCTACAATGAGCAGTTCTTC	CSVAPSGSYNEQFF
TRBV2	-	TRBJ1-5	-	TGTGCCAGCAGTGAATTGAGGGCGGGTCAGCCCCAGCATTTT	CASSELRAGQPQHF
TRBV5-1	TRBD1	TRBJ1-1	-	TGCGCCAGCAGCGAACAGGGGGCGCAAACTGAAGCTTTCTTT	CASSEQGAQTEAFF
TRBV24-1	-	TRBJ1-1	-	TGTGCCACCAGTGAACCCGGAGGGGAGGGCACTGAAGCTTTCTTT	CATSEPGGEGTEAFF
TRBV4-1	-	TRBJ1-6	-	TGCGCCAGCAGCCAACCTCACCAGGGATCTAAAAATTCACCCCTCCACTTT	CASSQPHQGSKNSPLHF
TRBV11-3	TRBD1	TRBJ2-5	-	TGTGCCAGCAGCTTAAGGTGGAAAGGGGGCGCGGATCGGACCCAGTACTTC	CASSLRWKGGADRTQYF
TRBV7-8	TRBD1	TRBJ1-2	-	TGTGCCAGCAGCTTGGACAGGGGATCTAACTATGGCTACACCTTC	CASSLDRGSNYGYTF
TRBV6-1	-	TRBJ2-3	-	TGTGCCAGCAGTGAATCGGTTAGCACAGATACGCAGTATTTT	CASSESVSTDTQYF
TRBV4-2	-	TRBJ1-4	-	TGTGCCAGCAGCCAGGAGATCAGCGGGGCAACTAATGAAAAACTGTTTTTT	CASSQEISGATNEKLFF
TRBV18	-	TRBJ2-7	-	TGTGCCAGCTCACCAGGGCAAGGTTTCTACGAGCAGTACTTC	CASSPGQGFYEQYF
TRBV4-2	-	TRBJ2-7	-	TGTGCCAGCAGCCAAGATGCTTCAGACGAGCAGTACTTC	CASSQDASDEQYF
TRBV7-2	TRBD2	TRBJ2-3	-	TGTGCCAGCAGCTTAGAAGGCGGGGGGAGTAGCACAGATACGCAGTATTTT	CASSLEGGGSSTDTQYF
TRBV15	TRBD1	TRBJ2-5	-	TGTGCCACCAGCAGACGGGGGACAGGGGGTTTGGAGACCCAGTACTTC	CATSRRGTGGLETQYF
TRBV6-5	-	TRBJ1-2	-	TGTGCCAGCAGGGCTAGTGGGTTCTATGGCTACACCTTC	CASRASGFYGYTF
TRBV2	-	TRBJ1-4	once	TGTGCCAGCCAATGGACAGCCATGATGGCAGATGAAAAACTGTTTTTT	CASQWTAMMADEKLFF
TRBV4-3	-	TRBJ1-1	-	TGCGCCAGCAGCCAAGATTCGGGGGGGGGACGAGGGACTGAAGCTTTCTTT	CASSQDSGGGRGTEAFF
TRBV5-1	TRBD1	TRBJ1-2	-	TGCGCCAGCAGCTCAGTTCCCGAGGGGGACAGGGGGTTTCCATTCTATGGCTACACCTTC	CASSSVPEGDRGFPFYGYTF
TRBV24-1	TRBD1	TRBJ2-1	-	TGTGCCACCAGTGATTATGACAGGGGGCGGGGGAATGAGCAGTTCTTC	CATSDYDRGRGNEQFF
TRBV15	TRBD1	TRBJ2-7	-	TGTGCCACCAGCAACAGCCGGGACAGCCTCTACGAGCAGTACTTC	CATSNSRDSLYEQYF
TRBV7-9	-	TRBJ1-1	-	TGTGCCAGCAGCCAACAGGGAAACACTGAAGCTTTCTTT	CASSQQGNTEAFF
TRBV27	TRBD1	TRBJ1-5	-	TGTGCCAGCAGTTTAAGGGGGCCAGGATTGCGTTCCCAGCATTTT	CASSLRGPGLRSQHF